Below are 25 T cell receptor beta chains sequenced from a single sample in a study of preoperative IRX-2 immunotherapy in early breast cancer. Generated by immunoSEQ multiplex PCR, the TCRdb table keeps only in-frame clones and is missing some. The sample gives 35,000 to 45,000 clones, around three quarters of which show up once; approximately 1.1% is in the top ten. Sample treatment: preoperative locoregional IRX-2 cytokine immunotherapy. The material sequenced was tumor tissue, taken after IRX-2 immunotherapy. These receptor sequences come from a human donor with breast cancer.

This clone was observed a few times. The chain carries TRBV29-1 and TRBJ2-7, with 8 bases aligning to TRBD1. The CDR3 length is 12 residues. Looked up from germline, CDR1 is SQVTM and CDR2 is ANQGSEA. J was trimmed by 5 bases and V by 5 bases; bases with no gene match: 5. In nucleotides, the CDR3 is TGCAGCGTTCTAAGGACAGGGAACGAGCAGTACTTC. Its protein is CSVLRTGNEQYF.

V is TRBV6-8 and J is TRBJ1-2; possible D gene TRBD1, 6 bases. There are 14 residues in the CDR3. Germline-derived CDR1 and CDR2 are MNHGY and SAAAGT. V lost 0 bases to trimming and J lost 2 bases, with 7 bases between them. The CDR3 bases are TGTGCCAGCAGTTACTCAGGGGGGAACTATGGCTACACCTTC. It translates to CASSYSGGNYGYTF.

This clone has more than one count but fewer than ten. The chain has TRBV19 and TRBJ1-5, with D uncertain. Per the germline V gene, CDR1 is LNHDA and CDR2 is SQIVND (reference sequence). There are 17 residues in the CDR3. V shed 6 bases and J shed 0 bases, with 18 bases lying between them. The CDR3 reads CASRGSSNPYSNQPQHF. In nucleotides, the CDR3 is TGTGCCAGTAGGGGCAGTTCCAATCCTTATAGCAATCAGCCCCAGCATTTT.

This clone was seen just once. V and J are TRBV22-1 and TRBJ2-7; no check of the table's D call, TRBD2, against the DNA was made. TRBV22-1 is termed a pseudogene. This CDR3 is built from 13 residues. The CDR3 DNA reads TGTGCCAGCAGTTCCGGCGGGGGGTACGAGCAGTACTTC. This codes for CASSSGGGYEQYF.

The CDR3, as DNA: TGTGCCAGCGTCCCCACACAGGGATCTGGAAACACCATATATTTT. Amino acid sequence: CASVPTQGSGNTIYF. The chain uses TRBV19 and TRBJ1-3; TRBD1 is a possible D gene (6 bases). Trimming took 9 bases from V and 1 from J, leaving 16 bases between them. Per the germline V gene, CDR1 is LNHDA and CDR2 is SQIVND (reference sequence). This CDR3 contains 15 residues.

This clone was counted a single time. The chain joins TRBV19 to TRBJ1-5, with 7 positions matching TRBD1. The germline gives CDR1 LNHDA, CDR2 SQIVND (reference sequence). This CDR3 spans 15 amino acids. V trimming: 3 bases; J trimming: 9 bases; junction bases outside the gene matches: 11. The CDR3 reads CASSMPDRERRPQHF. CDR3 DNA sequence: TGTGCCAGTAGTATGCCCGACAGGGAGCGCCGGCCCCAGCATTTT. Complete variable domain (other parts from reference TRBV19 and TRBJ1-5): DGGITQSPKYLFRKEGQNVTLSCEQNLNHDAMYWYRQDPGQGLRLIYYSQIVNDFQKGDIAEGYSVSREKKESFPLTVTSAQKNPTAFYLCASSMPDRERRPQHFGDGTRLSIL.

The chain links TRBV12-5 to TRBJ1-2; possibly TRBD1 for D (5 bases). The CDR3 is 14 residues long. The germline V gene has CDR1 LGHNT and CDR2 FRNRAP. Trimming stripped 5 bases from V and 1 base from J, with 11 bases between. The CDR3 DNA reads as TGTGCTAGTGGTGGGGTTGACAGTAACTATGGCTACACCTTC. Protein product: CASGGVDSNYGYTF.

This clone was counted once. V usage is TRBV1 and J usage is TRBJ2-7; the D segment call TRBD2 is taken from the table without a DNA check. TRBV1 is reported as a pseudogene. The CDR3 extends over 13 amino acids. CDR3 sequence: CASSQDRVYEQYF. CDR3 DNA sequence: TGCGCCAGCAGCCAAGATCGCGTCTACGAGCAGTACTTC.

The V and J genes are TRBV19 and TRBJ2-3, with D unclear. This CDR3 region has 12 residues. Per germline, CDR1 LNHDA and CDR2 SQIVND (reference sequence). V lost 6 bases to trimming and J lost 0 bases, with 4 bases between them. This CDR3 is CASSTSTDTQYF. CDR3 coding DNA: TGTGCCAGTAGCACTAGCACAGATACGCAGTATTTT.

This chain uses TRBV19 with TRBJ1-4; the D gene is possibly TRBD1 (6 bases). Per germline, CDR1 LNHDA and CDR2 SQIVND (reference sequence). The CDR3 contains 14 residues. Between the trimmed V and J ends, which lost 11 bases and 3 bases, there was a span of 16 bases. CDR3 in DNA: TGTGCCTCCAGGGGAACGGACGCTAATGAAAAACTGTTTTTT. Residues: CASRGTDANEKLFF.

The chain recombines TRBV5-1 with TRBJ1-1; no reliable D call. Germline V gives CDR1 SGHRS, CDR2 YFSETQ. This CDR3 contains 14 residues. Trimming took 0 bases from V and 0 from J, leaving 6 bases between them. CDR3 coding DNA: TGCGCCAGCAGCTTGGATGGGGTGAACACTGAAGCTTTCTTT. Protein: CASSLDGVNTEAFF.

This clone has more than one count but fewer than ten. The rearrangement links TRBV7-6 to TRBJ1-2; 9 bases fit TRBD1. This CDR3 spans 14 amino acids. The V segment lost 5 bases and the J segment 8 bases; nucleotides outside the gene matches: 9. Germline V lookup: CDR1 SGHVS, CDR2 FNYEAQ. CDR3 in DNA: TGTGCCAGCAGCCGGACGGGACAGGGAAGGGGCTACACCTTC. Protein product: CASSRTGQGRGYTF.

The chain employs TRBV18 and TRBJ1-6; D gene uncertain. This CDR3 is built from 12 residues. The germline V gene encodes CDR1 KGHSH and CDR2 LQKENI. V was clipped by 4 bases and J by 9 bases, with 7 bases between them. CDR3 loop: CASSLYGSPLHF. CDR3 DNA sequence: TGTGCCAGCTCACTATATGGTTCACCCCTCCACTTT.

A remark on this clone: At least one nucleotide is ambiguous or was not read, and the resulting amino acid is denoted X. The genes are TRBV11-3 and TRBJ2-5; 11 nucleotides align to TRBD2. The CDR3 totals 15 residues. Unmatched junction bases numbered 2, after V lost 0 bases and J lost 5 bases. Germline V gene sequence: CDR1 SGHNT, CDR2 YENEEA. Here the CDR3 reads CASSLEXAGGETQYF. Here the CDR3 DNA reads TGTGCCAGCAGCTTAGAASTAGCGGGAGGGGAGACCCAGTACTTC.

This clone was detected once. The chain has TRBV10-2 and TRBJ2-1; TRBD2 matches at 11 bases. Per germline, CDR1 WSHSY and CDR2 SAAADI. V shed 7 bases, J shed 4 bases, and the junction held 6 bases outside the gene matches. CDR3 length: 15 amino acids. The CDR3 sequence: CASKLWTSGYNEQFF. Written as DNA, the CDR3 is TGCGCCAGCAAGCTTTGGACTAGCGGGTACAATGAGCAGTTCTTC.

This clone was counted once. This chain uses TRBV19 with TRBJ2-7; D tentatively reads TRBD1 or TRBD2 (5 bases each). Germline values: CDR1 LNHDA, CDR2 SQIVND (reference sequence). The ends were cut back, 11 bases at V and 7 bases at J, with 15 bases in the middle. This CDR3 is 11 amino acids long. In DNA, the CDR3 is TGTGCCTCGGGGCAGCGAAGGGAGCAGTACTTC. It codes for CASGQRREQYF.

J is TRBJ2-5 and V is TRBV19, with 7 positions matching TRBD1. This CDR3 spans 15 amino acids. With 2 bases clipped from V and 5 bases from J, the junction kept 8 bases outside the gene matches. CDR1 and CDR2 (germline): LNHDA, SQIVND (reference sequence). The CDR3, as DNA: TGTGCCAGTAGTATAACGACAGGGTCTAGGGAGACCCAGTACTTC. It yields the protein CASSITTGSRETQYF.

J is TRBJ2-3 and V is TRBV9; D may correspond to TRBD1 or TRBD2 (5 bases each). The CDR3 extends over 15 amino acids. The germline V and J ends were trimmed by 6 bases and 1 base, with 15 bases remaining between them. Germline assignment: CDR1 SGDLS and CDR2 YYNGEE. The CDR3: CASTPGIGGTDTQYF. In DNA, the CDR3 is TGTGCCAGCACCCCCGGGATAGGGGGCACAGATACGCAGTATTTT.

The chain is built from TRBV19 and TRBJ2-2; D is unclear. This CDR3 has 14 residues. Trimming removed 3 bases from V and 7 bases from J, with 12 bases in between. Germline V gene data show CDR1 as LNHDA and CDR2 as SQIVND (reference sequence). CDR3 in amino acids: CASSIWGLDGELFF. The CDR3, as DNA: TGTGCCAGTAGTATTTGGGGTCTGGACGGGGAGCTGTTTTTT.

V is TRBV11-3 and J is TRBJ2-3; D is possibly TRBD2 (6 bases). The CDR3 is 16 amino acids. With 4 bases removed from V and 2 bases from J, the gap between germline ends came to 16 bases. CDR1 and CDR2 from the germline V gene are SGHNT and YENEEA. This CDR3 is CASSSGRGRNTDTQYF. CDR3 DNA sequence: TGTGCCAGCAGCTCCGGCCGGGGGAGGAACACAGATACGCAGTATTTT.

V gene TRBV18 combines with J gene TRBJ1-2; D gene uncertain. Germline CDR1 and CDR2: KGHSH and LQKENI. The CDR3 contains 13 residues. The V gene lost 2 bases and the J gene lost 5 bases, with 9 bases spanning the gap. The CDR3 spells CASSPSTDYGYTF. As DNA, the CDR3 is TGTGCCAGCTCACCATCCACAGATTATGGCTACACCTTC.

This clone was observed a single time. The chain's CDR3 is CASSLATGLAGGPNEQYF. The DNA for the CDR3 is TGCGCCAGCAGCTTGGCCACGGGACTAGCGGGAGGGCCCAACGAGCAGTACTTC. The chain carries TRBV23-1 and TRBJ2-7; TRBD2 matches at 16 bases. TRBV23-1 is given ORF status, its function remaining uncertain. The trim removed 6 bases at V and 5 bases at J, leaving 13 bases unmatched. The length of the CDR3 is 18 residues.

The CDR3 DNA reads TGTGCCAGCAGCTTAGTTGGGGAGGGGGCTAACGAGCAGTACTTC. Amino acid sequence: CASSLVGEGANEQYF. The J gene is TRBJ2-7, the V gene TRBV11-3, with D possibly being TRBD1 or TRBD2 (7 bases each). The V end was cut by 1 base, the J end by 5 bases, with 15 bases between. The germline CDR1 and CDR2 sequences are SGHNT and YENEEA. This CDR3 is 15 amino acids long.

The rearrangement links TRBV28 to TRBJ2-1, with 7 positions matching TRBD1. CDR3 length equals 16 residues. Germline CDR1 and CDR2: MDHEN and SYDVKM. The trim removed 5 bases at V and 7 bases at J, leaving 14 bases unmatched. CDR3 in DNA: TGTGCCAGCAGTCCAACCCGATCGACAGGGAGAAATGAGCAGTTCTTC. Amino acid sequence: CASSPTRSTGRNEQFF. The entire variable domain, with the rest obtained from reference TRBV28 and TRBJ2-1, is as follows: DVKVTQSSRYLVKRTGEKVFLECVQDMDHENMFWYRQDPGLGLRLIYFSYDVKMKEKGDIPEGYSVSREKKERFSLILESASTNQTSMYLCASSPTRSTGRNEQFFGPGTRLTVL.

J is TRBJ1-4 and V is TRBV29-1; TRBD1 matches 9 bases. This CDR3 is built from 13 residues. CDR1 is SQVTM, CDR2 ANQGSEA, per germline. V shed 5 bases and J 7 bases; nucleotides not matched to a gene: 5. CDR3 in amino acids: CSVQGQGREKLFF. In DNA form, the CDR3 reads TGCAGCGTTCAGGGACAGGGTCGTGAAAAACTGTTTTTT.